The clone carrying this TCR beta chain was recorded a few times. The protocol was immunoSEQ multiplex PCR, while the TCRdb copy is restricted to in-frame clones and leaves out a portion. Among 150,000 to 200,000 clones listed, around 94% were seen once. The data were obtained in a study of control samples from healthy donors and cancer patients. The length of the CDR3 is 12 residues. The germline V and J ends were trimmed by 7 bases and 4 bases, with 8 bases remaining between them. Germline CDR1 reads MGHDK; CDR2 reads SYGVNS. The V gene is TRBV25-1, the J gene TRBJ2-1; D gene ambiguous. Sequenced sample: blood. This receptor was obtained from a woman under 30 in good health. The CDR3, as DNA: TGTGCCAGCACCGAGGCGTACAATGAGCAGTTCTTC. Translation: CASTEAYNEQFF. The full variable domain, its missing parts supplied by reference TRBV25-1 and TRBJ2-1, is EADIYQTPRYLVIGTGKKITLECSQTMGHDKMYWYQQDPGMELHLIHYSYGVNSTEKGDLSSESTVSRIRTEHFPLTLESARPSHTSQYLCASTEAYNEQFFGPGTRLTVL.